The clone carrying this T cell receptor (beta chain) was counted a few times. This sample was taken from a study of human T cells and chemical hapten exposure. For the study at large: Patients' scalps got diphenylcyclopropenone weekly throughout the approximately 25-week study. Cases of alopecia areata, totalis or universalis occurred in a predominantly female patient group.

The study used a library that attached unique molecular identifiers to individual cDNA molecules. TCRdb reprocessed the RACE reads via MiXCR and lists one record per CDR3 protein. Here the sample spans 85,000 to 100,000 distinct CDR3 sequences, roughly 12% being singletons. The time point is: patch test 1, 2 weeks after DPC sensitization. Treatment defined: therapeutic diphenylcyclopropenone sensitization with weekly scalp DPC. Trimming cost V 1 base and J 0 bases, with 16 bases left between them. This CDR3 spans 18 amino acids. Germline CDR1 is LNHDA and CDR2 is SQIVND (reference sequence). The chain employs TRBV19 and TRBJ2-1, with a weak D call TRBD2 (7 bases). The sequence derives from a woman aged 40 to 49 with alopecia areata. Some clones in this sample may be carry-over from other donors' samples. The starting material was whole blood, obtained in connection with sensitization to the hapten diphenylcyclopropenone (DPC). The CDR3 DNA reads as TGTGCCAGTAGTATAGTAGGGGGGGCGGGCCTCTCCTACAATGAGCAGTTCTTC. It translates to CASSIVGGAGLSYNEQFF.